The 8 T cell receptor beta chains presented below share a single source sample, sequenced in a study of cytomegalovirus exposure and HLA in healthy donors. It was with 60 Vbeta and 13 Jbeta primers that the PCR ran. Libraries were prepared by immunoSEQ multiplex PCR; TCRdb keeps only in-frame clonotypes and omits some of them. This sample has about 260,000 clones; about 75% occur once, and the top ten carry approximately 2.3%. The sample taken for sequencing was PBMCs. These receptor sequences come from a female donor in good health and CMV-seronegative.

CDR3 DNA: TGTGCCAGCATAGGGACAGGGAAAGAAAAACTGTTTTTT. Translated, it gives CASIGTGKEKLFF. This sequence joins TRBV6-6 and TRBJ1-4; TRBD1 matches at 9 bases. Germline CDR1 and CDR2: MNHNY and SVGAGI (reference sequence). The CDR3 covers 13 residues. V gave up 7 bases and J gave up 8 bases; unmatched junction bases: 5.

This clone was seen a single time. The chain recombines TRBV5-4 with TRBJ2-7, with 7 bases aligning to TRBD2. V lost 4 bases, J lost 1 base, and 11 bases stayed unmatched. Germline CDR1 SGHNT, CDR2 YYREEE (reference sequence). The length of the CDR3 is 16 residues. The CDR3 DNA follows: TGTGCCAGCAGCCCCGGGGGGAAGCCAGGGTCCTACGAGCAGTACTTC. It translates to CASSPGGKPGSYEQYF.

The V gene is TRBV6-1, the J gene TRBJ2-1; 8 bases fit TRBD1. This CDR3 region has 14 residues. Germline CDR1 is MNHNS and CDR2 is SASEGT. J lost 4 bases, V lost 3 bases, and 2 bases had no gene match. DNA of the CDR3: TGTGCCAGCAGTGAGACAGGGGTATACAATGAGCAGTTCTTC. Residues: CASSETGVYNEQFF.

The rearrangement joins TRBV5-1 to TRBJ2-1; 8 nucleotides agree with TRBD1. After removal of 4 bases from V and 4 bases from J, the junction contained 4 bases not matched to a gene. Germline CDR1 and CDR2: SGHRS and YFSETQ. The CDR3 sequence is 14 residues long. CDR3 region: CASSPGQVYNEQFF. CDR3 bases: TGCGCCAGCAGCCCGGGACAGGTTTACAATGAGCAGTTCTTC.

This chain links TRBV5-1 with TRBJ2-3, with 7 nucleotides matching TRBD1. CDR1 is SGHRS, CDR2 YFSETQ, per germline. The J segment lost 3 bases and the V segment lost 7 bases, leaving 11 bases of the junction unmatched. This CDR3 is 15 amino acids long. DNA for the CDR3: TGCGCCAGCGGAGAACAGGGGCAGGGGACAGATACGCAGTATTTT. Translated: CASGEQGQGTDTQYF. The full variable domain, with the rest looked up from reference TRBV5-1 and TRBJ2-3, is KAGVTQTPRYLIKTRGQQVTLSCSPISGHRSVSWYQQTPGQGLQFLFEYFSETQRNKGNFPGRFSGRQFSNSRSEMNVSTLELGDSALYLCASGEQGQGTDTQYFGPGTRLTVL.

The DNA for the CDR3 is TGTGCCAGTAGTGATCAGGGCCCGATTGAGACCCAGTACTTC. Translating gives CASSDQGPIETQYF. This rearrangement joins TRBV19 to TRBJ2-5, with a possible D match to TRBD1 (5 bases). The CDR3 sequence is 14 residues long. Per germline, CDR1 LNHDA and CDR2 SQIVND (reference sequence). The V gene lost 5 bases and the J gene lost 5 bases, with 15 bases spanning the gap.

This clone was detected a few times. Here the CDR3 reads CASGLGTGYEGQFF. For the CDR3, the DNA is TGTGCTAGTGGTTTGGGGACAGGGTATGAGGGTCAGTTCTTC. J is TRBJ2-1 and V is TRBV12-5; 8 bases agree with TRBD1. The CDR3 consists of 14 residues. Germline V gene data show CDR1 as LGHNT and CDR2 as FRNRAP. V lost 1 base and J lost 13; bases outside the gene matches: 9.

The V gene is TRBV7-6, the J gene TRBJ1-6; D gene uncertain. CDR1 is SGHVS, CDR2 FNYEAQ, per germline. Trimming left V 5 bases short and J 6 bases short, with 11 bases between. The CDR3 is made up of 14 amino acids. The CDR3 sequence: CASSLEGSNSPLHF. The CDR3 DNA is TGTGCCAGCAGCCTTGAGGGTTCTAATTCACCCCTCCACTTT.